This T cell receptor (beta chain) was sequenced for a study of T cell responses to AZD1222 COVID-19 vaccine. The study's findings and limits: Just six AZD1222 recipients were seropositive at baseline. Spike-specific TCR breadth rose after two AZD1222 doses, and depth rose as well. Donors skewed white British and female; clonal diversity was possibly underestimated.

The sample holds one count of this clone. Its specificity is unknown. Some clones are missing from TCRdb's copy, which holds only in-frame ones; the method was immunoSEQ multiplex PCR. The table shows 100,000 to 130,000 clones, with roughly nine tenths occurring only once. Germline CDR1 is WNHNN and CDR2 is SYGVQD (reference sequence). The junction had 5 bases not matched to a gene; V was cut back by 7 bases and J by 5 bases. CDR3 length equals 15 residues. The starting material was peripheral blood, obtained on day 0 of MenACWY control vaccination. This clonotype was obtained from an adult in good health. V is TRBV10-1 and J is TRBJ2-1, with 13 nucleotides matching TRBD2. The CDR3 protein is CASTAGTSGDNEQFF. In DNA form, the CDR3 reads TGCGCCAGCACTGCCGGGACTAGCGGGGACAATGAGCAGTTCTTC.